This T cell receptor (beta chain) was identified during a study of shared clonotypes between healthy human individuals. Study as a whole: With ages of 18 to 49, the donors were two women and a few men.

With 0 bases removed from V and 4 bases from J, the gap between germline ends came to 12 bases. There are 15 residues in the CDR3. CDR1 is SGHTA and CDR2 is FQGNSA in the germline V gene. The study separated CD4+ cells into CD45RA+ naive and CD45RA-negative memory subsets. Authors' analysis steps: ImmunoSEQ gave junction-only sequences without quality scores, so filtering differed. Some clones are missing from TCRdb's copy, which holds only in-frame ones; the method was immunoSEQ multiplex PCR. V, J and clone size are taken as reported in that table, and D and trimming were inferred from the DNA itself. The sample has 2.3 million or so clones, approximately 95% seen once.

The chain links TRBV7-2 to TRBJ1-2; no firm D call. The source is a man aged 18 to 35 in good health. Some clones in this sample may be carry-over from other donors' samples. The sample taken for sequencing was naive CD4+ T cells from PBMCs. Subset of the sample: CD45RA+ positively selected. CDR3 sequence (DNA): TGTGCCAGCAGCTTAGCGGGTACCCTTTCCTATGGCTACACCTTC. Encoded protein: CASSLAGTLSYGYTF.